A selection of T cell receptor beta chains follows, all from one sample in a study of response to subunit inactivated influenza vaccine. Each CDR3 protein gets one entry after TCRdb re-called the RT-PCR reads with MiXCR. The table records approximately 500,000 distinct CDR3 sequences, 13% of them present only once. Specimen: PBMCs from blood, collected about 40 days after vaccination. These receptors all come from a man aged 45-65 years who received an inactivated influenza vaccine. Each CDR3 is given with its conserved first and last residue. A D gene is named only where the DNA matches it firmly. Clone size appears in some rows only: once, few, many, or a class for an expanded clone.

v_gene,abundance,j_gene,d_gene,CDR3nt,CDR3aa
TRBV5-1,few,TRBJ2-7,-,TGCGCCAGCAGCTTCAGTTCGAACGATCCGGGACGACTACACTCCTACGAGCAGTACTTC,CASSFSSNDPGRLHSYEQYF
TRBV7-9,few,TRBJ2-3,TRBD2,TGTGCCAGCAGCTTACGTACTAGCGGTATCACAGATACGCAGTATTTT,CASSLRTSGITDTQYF
TRBV11-2,once,TRBJ1-2,TRBD1,TGTGCCAGCAGCTTTAGATCTAATCCGGGACAGGGGAACTATGGCTACACCTTC,CASSFRSNPGQGNYGYTF
TRBV12-3/TRBV12-4,few,TRBJ1-2,-,TGTGCCAGCAGCCAATCCATAGGGGTTCACTATGGCTACACCTTC,CASSQSIGVHYGYTF
TRBV6-5,few,TRBJ2-3,-,TGTGCCAGCAGCTCTCGAGTGGGCGGGAAAGGGTCGACAGATACGCAGTATTTT,CASSSRVGGKGSTDTQYF
TRBV5-1,-,TRBJ2-3,-,TGCGCCAGCAGCTTGAGGCCATGGGGGGATACGCAGTATTTT,CASSLRPWGDTQYF
TRBV28,-,TRBJ1-1,-,TGTGCCAGCAGTCTTACTGTACGTCGAGGTGAAGCTTTCTTT,CASSLTVRRGEAFF
TRBV28,few,TRBJ2-7,TRBD1,TGTGCCAGCAGTTTGCCAGGGGGCGACGAGCAGTACTTC,CASSLPGGDEQYF
TRBV4-2,-,TRBJ1-5,-,TGTGCCAGCAGCCAAGAGCTCGTCTATAGCAATCAGCCCCAGCATTTT,CASSQELVYSNQPQHF
TRBV9,-,TRBJ2-2,-,TGTGCCAGCAGCGAACCGGGCGGGGTAGTAACCGGGGAGCTGTTTTTT,CASSEPGGVVTGELFF
TRBV15,few,TRBJ2-1,-,TGTGCCACCAGCAGACAGGGGCCGTCAAACAATGAGCAGTTCTTC,CATSRQGPSNNEQFF
TRBV4-3,few,TRBJ1-2,-,TGCGCCAGCAGCCAAGATAGGGGAGACTATGGCTACACCTTC,CASSQDRGDYGYTF
TRBV5-6,many,TRBJ1-1,-,TGTGCCAGCAGCTTGGGAGCCGCGAACACTGAAGCTTTCTTT,CASSLGAANTEAFF
TRBV11-2,few,TRBJ2-1,-,TGTGCCAGCAGCTTAGACAATTGGGATGAGCAGTTCTTC,CASSLDNWDEQFF
TRBV12-3/TRBV12-4,-,TRBJ2-6,-,TGTGCCAGCAGTTTAGCTACAGGCGGGGCTGGGGCCAACGTCCTGACTTTC,CASSLATGGAGANVLTF
TRBV20-1,many,TRBJ2-1,TRBD1,TGCAGTGCTAGAGAGGGACAGACCTACAATGAGCAGTTCTTC,CSAREGQTYNEQFF
TRBV20-1,few,TRBJ1-2,-,TGCAGTGCTAGAGACCTGGACAGTTTTAATAACTATGGCTACACCTTC,CSARDLDSFNNYGYTF
TRBV12-3/TRBV12-4,many,TRBJ1-2,-,TGTGCCAGCAGTTTCGGCACAAGCGGCTACACCTTC,CASSFGTSGYTF